Presented here are 20 T cell receptor beta chains from one specimen sequenced in a study of T cell responses to AZD1222 COVID-19 vaccine. The repertoire was sequenced with immunoSEQ multiplex PCR; TCRdb's copy has only in-frame clones and lacks some. Of under 200,000 clones in the sample, just over 90% were seen once. Sequences were derived from peripheral blood, sampled on day 0 of AZD1222 vaccination. These receptor sequences come from an adult in good health.

The gene calls are TRBV7-3 and TRBJ2-1; tentative D call: TRBD2 (6 bases). V was clipped by 0 bases and J by 8 bases, with 23 bases between them. The CDR3 loop spans 18 amino acids. Per germline, CDR1 SGHTA and CDR2 FQGTGA. The CDR3 sequence: CASSLTPPTAGPGDEQFF. The DNA for the CDR3 is TGTGCCAGCAGCTTAACCCCTCCGACAGCGGGCCCCGGGGATGAGCAGTTCTTC.

The chain uses TRBV11-3 and TRBJ2-7, with a tentative D call TRBD2 (7 bases). With 5 bases removed from V and 2 bases from J, the gap between germline ends came to 16 bases. In germline, CDR1 is SGHNT, CDR2 YENEEA. The CDR3 spans 15 residues. CDR3 amino acids: CASSLGGGNAYEQYF. The CDR3 DNA reads TGTGCCAGCAGCCTAGGGGGAGGGAACGCCTACGAGCAGTACTTC.

The chain carries TRBV7-2 and TRBJ1-1; D is ambiguous. Trimming took 4 bases from V and 3 from J, leaving 12 bases between them. The V gene's germline CDR1 is SGHTA and CDR2 FQGNSA. The CDR3 is made up of 14 amino acids. The CDR3 here is CASSSRNWDTEAFF. The CDR3 DNA reads as TGTGCCAGCAGCTCCCGGAATTGGGACACTGAAGCTTTCTTT.

As regards this clone: The sample holds other DNA sequences that translate to the same CDR3. The V and J genes are TRBV7-2 and TRBJ2-3; a possible D gene is TRBD2 (5 bases). Deletions cut 3 bases from V and 1 base from J, with 5 bases between. The CDR3 is 13 residues long. Per germline, CDR1 SGHTA and CDR2 FQGNSA. The CDR3 DNA reads TGTGCCAGCAGCTTGGGAGGCACAGATACGCAGTATTTT. Translating it yields CASSLGGTDTQYF.

CDR3 loop: CASSWRQWGTQYF. The CDR3 nucleotides are TGTGCCAGCAGTTGGAGGCAGTGGGGGACCCAGTACTTC. The rearrangement uses TRBV27 and TRBJ2-5, with a weak D call TRBD2 (5 bases). The germline V gene encodes CDR1 MNHEY and CDR2 SMNVEV (reference sequence). V lost 4 bases, J lost 7 bases, and 13 bases lay in between. The CDR3 is made up of 13 amino acids.

The chain has TRBV9 and TRBJ1-6; 10 positions agree with TRBD1. V lost 3 bases to trimming and J lost 9 bases; unmatched junction nucleotides: 21. This CDR3 is built from 20 residues. The germline V gene has CDR1 SGDLS and CDR2 YYNGEE. This CDR3 is CASSGIRDRGLREAGSPLHF. CDR3 bases: TGTGCCAGCAGCGGGATCCGGGACAGGGGTCTCCGAGAAGCTGGTTCACCCCTCCACTTT.

V and J are TRBV11-2 and TRBJ1-5; D is perhaps TRBD1 (5 bases). The CDR3 spans 17 residues. The V and J ends lost 2 bases and 0 bases respectively, with 14 bases between them. Germline CDR1 is SGHAT and CDR2 is FQNNGV. For the CDR3, the DNA is TGTGCCAGCAGCTTATCCCCCAGGGAGTATAGCAATCAGCCCCAGCATTTT. The encoded protein is CASSLSPREYSNQPQHF.

The rearrangement joins TRBV19 to TRBJ2-7; 9 positions agree with TRBD1. The length of the CDR3 is 15 residues. Germline V gene sequence: CDR1 LNHDA, CDR2 SQIVND (reference sequence). Trimming at V came to 6 bases and at J to 4 bases, leaving 10 bases not matched to a gene. CDR3 bases: TGTGCCAGTAGAATGGCATCCGGGACAGGGTACGAGCAGTACTTC. Encoded protein: CASRMASGTGYEQYF.

The chain is built from TRBV29-1 and TRBJ1-2, with D hard to call. This CDR3 spans 11 amino acids. The germline V gene encodes CDR1 SQVTM and CDR2 ANQGSEA. Trimming took 5 bases from V and 6 from J, leaving 10 bases between them. This CDR3 is CSVWAINGYTF. DNA for the CDR3: TGCAGCGTTTGGGCGATAAATGGCTACACCTTC.

In DNA form, the CDR3 reads TGTGCCAGCAGCTTAGGGGTAACCCCCTACGAGCAGTACTTC. It translates to CASSLGVTPYEQYF. The chain uses TRBV7-9 and TRBJ2-7; D call uncertain. The germline V gene has CDR1 SEHNR and CDR2 FQNEAQ (reference sequence). The V end was cut by 1 base, the J end by 2 bases, with 9 bases between. The CDR3 is 14 residues long.

V and J are TRBV10-3 and TRBJ2-7, with no clear D. CDR1 is ENHRY, CDR2 SYGVKD, per germline. V was shortened by 4 bases and J by 3 bases, with 7 bases between the two germline ends. CDR3 length: 12 residues. CDR3 sequence: CAISGGGYEQYF. As DNA, the CDR3 is TGTGCCATCAGTGGGGGTGGCTACGAGCAGTACTTC.

This chain links TRBV11-2 with TRBJ2-5; 10 bases are a match to TRBD1. CDR1 and CDR2 (germline): SGHAT, FQNNGV. This CDR3 spans 13 amino acids. With 2 bases clipped from V and 12 bases from J, the junction kept 6 bases outside the gene matches. The DNA for the CDR3 is TGTGCCAGCAGCTTATCGGGACAGGGGAGAGAGTACTTC. Its protein product is CASSLSGQGREYF.

This sequence joins TRBV6-4 and TRBJ1-5, with a possible D match to TRBD1 (5 bases). This CDR3 comprises 13 residues. V shed 5 bases and J shed 5 bases, with 10 bases lying between them. Germline CDR1 is MRHNA and CDR2 is SNTAGT. The CDR3 DNA reads TGTGCCAGCAGTCGGGACGGCTATCAGCCCCAGCATTTT. Translating it yields CASSRDGYQPQHF.

The chain is built from TRBV7-6 and TRBJ1-1; tentative D call: TRBD1 (5 bases). The CDR3 has 15 residues. Trimming took 0 bases from V and 3 from J, leaving 11 bases between them. Looked up from germline, CDR1 is SGHVS and CDR2 is FNYEAQ. The DNA of the CDR3 is TGTGCCAGCAGCTTAGCGCAGGGCGGGGACACTGAAGCTTTCTTT. This sequence encodes CASSLAQGGDTEAFF.

The J gene is TRBJ2-7, the V gene TRBV6-5; 9 bases map to TRBD2. V was pared by 5 bases and J by 2 bases, with 4 bases of the junction left unmatched. This CDR3 contains 14 residues. The germline CDR1 and CDR2 sequences are MNHEY and SVGAGI. The chain's CDR3 is CASSTIAGAYEQYF. In DNA, the CDR3 is TGTGCCAGCAGTACAATAGCGGGGGCCTACGAGCAGTACTTC.

V is TRBV28 and J is TRBJ1-2; D unresolved. This CDR3 is 16 amino acids long. Germline assignment: CDR1 MDHEN and CDR2 SYDVKM. Trimming removed 5 bases at V and 4 bases at J, with 20 bases between. The CDR3 DNA sequence: TGTGCCAGCAGTCCTATTGATGTAGGACGCTTCTATGGCTACACCTTC. Translated: CASSPIDVGRFYGYTF.

The chain employs TRBV4-1 and TRBJ2-7; D is tentatively TRBD1 or TRBD2 (5 bases each). Trimming removed 4 bases from V and 0 bases from J, with 10 bases in between. The CDR3 is 14 amino acids. CDR1 and CDR2 (germline): MGHRA, YSYEKL. The CDR3, as DNA: TGCGCCAGCAGCCTCAGGGACGGCTCCTACGAGCAGTACTTC. This translates into CASSLRDGSYEQYF.

This chain connects TRBV3-1 (or the pseudogene TRBV3-2) to TRBJ2-4; a weak D match, TRBD2 (6 bases). V lost 4 bases and J lost 9, with 16 bases in between. The germline CDR1 and CDR2 sequences are LGHDT and YNNKEL (reference sequence). This CDR3 region has 14 residues. CDR3 sequence (DNA): TGTGCCAGCAGCCCGGGACCTCCCGGGGGCATTCAGTACTTC. Translated, it gives CASSPGPPGGIQYF.

The rearrangement links TRBV24-1 to TRBJ2-1; D call uncertain. CDR1 is KGHDR, CDR2 SFDVKD, per germline. CDR3 length equals 12 residues. V was trimmed by 0 bases and J by 6 bases, leaving 2 bases between them. In nucleotides, the CDR3 is TGTGCCACCAGTGATTTGGTCAATGAGCAGTTCTTC. It codes for CATSDLVNEQFF.

The rearrangement joins TRBV2 to TRBJ2-2; D may correspond to TRBD1 or TRBD2 (5 bases each). The CDR3 loop spans 15 amino acids. The V and J ends lost 7 bases and 7 bases respectively, with 19 bases between them. Germline CDR1 and CDR2: SNHLY and FYNNEI. The CDR3 sequence: CASKKEARAGGELFF. The CDR3 DNA is TGTGCCAGCAAAAAGGAGGCCAGGGCCGGCGGGGAGCTGTTTTTT.